Below, 24 T cell receptor beta chains from the same sample are listed, as sequenced in a study of T cell responses to AZD1222 COVID-19 vaccine (dated by TCRdb to the early 2020s). Libraries were built with the immunoSEQ multiplex PCR assay. The clones in this table, taken by TCRdb from immuneACCESS, are in-frame only. Not every clone is retained; where verified, under half of the shortfall comes from an unresolved V gene, and the cause of the rest is unknown. For this sample there are approximately 140,000 clones; under 90% appear just once. The ten most abundant clones make up 1.5% to 2% of the sample. The time point label here, explained by the study, means: about 28 days (+/-7) after the second vaccine dose. The sample here was peripheral blood, taken 28 days after the second AZD1222 dose. All receptors derive from an adult who received the AZD1222 COVID-19 vaccine.

This chain connects TRBV25-1 to TRBJ1-3, with a possible D match to TRBD1 (6 bases). Trimming shortened V by 5 bases and J by 2 bases, and 10 bases separated the two germline ends. The CDR3 runs 14 residues. The germline gives CDR1 MGHDK, CDR2 SYGVNS. The CDR3 loop reads CASSLQGTGNTIYF. The CDR3 region has the DNA TGTGCCAGCAGTCTTCAGGGGACTGGAAACACCATATATTTT. The full variable domain, rest sourced from reference TRBV25-1 and TRBJ1-3, is EADIYQTPRYLVIGTGKKITLECSQTMGHDKMYWYQQDPGMELHLIHYSYGVNSTEKGDLSSESTVSRIRTEHFPLTLESARPSHTSQYLCASSLQGTGNTIYFGEGSWLTVV.

This chain links TRBV14 with TRBJ2-7; D is tentatively TRBD1 or TRBD2 (6 bases each). The CDR3 covers 12 residues. Germline V gene data show CDR1 as SGHDN and CDR2 as FVKESK. Between the trimmed V and J ends, which lost 5 bases and 2 bases, there was a span of 7 bases. DNA of the CDR3: TGTGCCAGCAGCGGGGGGCCCTACGAGCAGTACTTC. Its translation is CASSGGPYEQYF.

J is TRBJ2-5 and V is TRBV28; D may match TRBD1 or TRBD2 (5 bases each). The length of the CDR3 is 14 residues. Germline V CDR1 and CDR2: MDHEN, SYDVKM. Between the trimmed V and J ends, which lost 6 bases and 0 bases, there was a span of 11 bases. The CDR3 loop reads CASRWGPNQETQYF. In nucleotides, the CDR3 is TGTGCCAGCAGATGGGGACCCAACCAAGAGACCCAGTACTTC.

The chain has TRBV4-3 and TRBJ2-1; 10 nucleotides align to TRBD2. This CDR3 is built from 15 residues. CDR1 LGHNA and CDR2 YSLEER come from the germline V gene. V lost 2 bases and J lost 7; bases outside the gene matches: 5. CDR3 in amino acids: CASSQNLAGANEQFF. DNA for the CDR3: TGCGCCAGCAGCCAAAATCTAGCGGGAGCGAATGAGCAGTTCTTC.

The chain joins TRBV4-2 to TRBJ1-5; D call uncertain. Trimming left V 1 base short and J 4 bases short, with 5 bases between. Germline V gene data show CDR1 as LGHNA and CDR2 as YNFKEQ. The length of the CDR3 is 13 residues. The CDR3 sequence is CASSQAGNQPQHF. CDR3 nucleotides: TGTGCCAGCAGCCAAGCGGGGAATCAGCCCCAGCATTTT.

J is TRBJ2-3 and V is TRBV7-2, with D perhaps TRBD2 (5 bases). The CDR3 sequence is 13 residues long. The germline V gene has CDR1 SGHTA and CDR2 FQGNSA. The V end lost 4 bases, the J end lost 0 bases, and 5 bases lay between the germline ends. CDR3 protein: CASSWTSTDTQYF. CDR3 sequence (DNA): TGTGCCAGCAGCTGGACTAGCACAGATACGCAGTATTTT.

The V call is TRBV10-2, the J call TRBJ1-1; D gene unclear. The germline gives CDR1 WSHSY, CDR2 SAAADI. The CDR3 is 12 residues long. The V gene lost 4 bases and the J gene lost 11 bases, with 14 bases spanning the gap. The CDR3 sequence: CASSARPVTAFF. CDR3 DNA: TGCGCCAGCAGTGCGAGACCCGTTACGGCTTTCTTT.

The V and J genes are TRBV7-9 and TRBJ2-3; a weak D match, TRBD2 (6 bases). CDR3 length equals 16 residues. Germline CDR1 SEHNR, CDR2 FQNEAQ (reference sequence). The V and J ends lost 1 base and 0 bases respectively, with 11 bases between them. The CDR3 is CASSLGGGGSTDTQYF. The CDR3 DNA follows: TGTGCCAGCAGCTTAGGGGGCGGAGGGAGCACAGATACGCAGTATTTT. The complete variable domain, with remaining parts taken from reference TRBV7-9 and TRBJ2-3, reads DTGVSQNPRHKITKRGQNVTFRCDPISEHNRLYWYRQTLGQGPEFLTYFQNEAQLEKSRLLSDRFSAERPKGSFSTLEIQRTEQGDSAMYLCASSLGGGGSTDTQYFGPGTRLTVL.

This chain joins TRBV6-5 and TRBJ2-7; D is tentatively TRBD1 or TRBD2 (5 bases each). Trimming left V 5 bases short and J 2 bases short, with 13 bases between. Germline V gene lookup returns CDR1 MNHEY and CDR2 SVGAGI. The CDR3 runs to 14 residues. Written as DNA, the CDR3 is TGTGCCAGCAGTCCTACAGGACTCCCCTACGAGCAGTACGTC. Amino acids: CASSPTGLPYEQYV.

The chain uses TRBV3-1 (or the pseudogene TRBV3-2) and TRBJ1-2; tentatively, D is TRBD1 (5 bases). The CDR3 runs to 15 residues. V lost 4 bases and J 4 bases, leaving 16 bases between the germline ends. The germline V gene encodes CDR1 LGHDT and CDR2 YNNKEL (reference sequence). The CDR3 protein is CASSPRGRQGYGYTF. CDR3 coding DNA: TGTGCCAGCAGCCCGCGGGGACGGCAGGGCTATGGCTACACCTTC.

This sequence joins TRBV7-3 and TRBJ2-2; maybe TRBD1 (6 bases). Germline lookup yields CDR1 SGHTA and CDR2 FQGTGA. The length of the CDR3 is 13 residues. Trimming pared 6 bases from V and 6 bases from J, leaving 11 bases between. CDR3 sequence reads: CASSKQGAGELFF. The CDR3 DNA is TGTGCCAGCAGTAAACAGGGAGCCGGGGAGCTGTTTTTT. The full variable domain, completed using reference TRBV7-3 and TRBJ2-2, is GAGVSQTPSNKVTEKGKYVELRCDPISGHTALYWYRQSLGQGPEFLIYFQGTGAADDSGLPNDRFFAVRPEGSVSTLKIQRTERGDSAVYLCASSKQGAGELFFGEGSRLTVL.

The chain recombines TRBV18 with TRBJ2-4; D possibly corresponds to TRBD1 (6 bases). Germline loops: CDR1 KGHSH, CDR2 LQKENI. The CDR3 has 16 residues. V lost 1 base to trimming and J lost 0 bases, with 10 bases between them. This CDR3 reads CASSPRQELAKNIQYF. The CDR3 DNA is TGTGCCAGCTCACCACGACAGGAGCTAGCCAAAAACATTCAGTACTTC.

The J gene is TRBJ1-2, the V gene TRBV12-3 or TRBV12-4; D unresolved. This CDR3 has 13 residues. Trimming took off 4 bases at V and 5 bases at J, with 11 bases between the two ends. Here the CDR3 reads CASSSDVFYGYTF. The CDR3 DNA follows: TGTGCCAGCAGTTCGGATGTTTTTTATGGCTACACCTTC.

The gene calls are TRBV6-6 and TRBJ2-2; D may be TRBD1 or TRBD2 (5 bases each). Germline V gives CDR1 MNHNY, CDR2 SVGAGI (reference sequence). The CDR3 totals 15 residues. V lost 6 bases and J 5 bases, leaving 16 bases between the germline ends. The CDR3 here is CASRRGQGRTGELFF. CDR3 coding DNA: TGTGCCAGCAGGAGGGGCCAGGGTCGTACCGGGGAGCTGTTTTTT.

The CDR3 reads CASSLAGVGQPQHF. The CDR3 DNA reads as TGTGCCAGCAGCTTAGCTGGGGTAGGTCAGCCCCAGCATTTT. The chain is built from TRBV7-2 and TRBJ1-5; D uncertain. CDR3 length equals 14 residues. Germline V gene data show CDR1 as SGHTA and CDR2 as FQGNSA. The V end lost 0 bases, the J end lost 6 bases, and 9 bases lay between the germline ends.

CDR3 coding DNA: TGTGCCAGCAGGACCTCAAGGCTTCAAGCTTTCTTT. Amino acid sequence: CASRTSRLQAFF. The chain combines TRBV28 with TRBJ1-1; D call uncertain. The CDR3 runs 12 residues. Germline V lookup: CDR1 MDHEN, CDR2 SYDVKM. Trimming took 6 bases from V and 9 from J, leaving 14 bases between them.

This clone has a handful of counts. The chain links TRBV7-9 to TRBJ1-3; TRBD1 agrees at 8 bases. The CDR3 runs 14 residues. V was clipped by 3 bases and J by 10 bases; unmatched bases: 8. Germline CDR1 SEHNR, CDR2 FQNEAQ (reference sequence). This CDR3 is CASSFTGGTRTIYF. The CDR3 coding sequence is TGTGCCAGCAGCTTTACAGGGGGGACAAGGACCATATATTTT.

Only one count was recorded for this clone. The chain is built from TRBV5-5 and TRBJ1-6; D not resolved. The CDR3 contains 16 residues. Germline CDR1 and CDR2: SGHKS and YYEKEE (reference sequence). V was pared by 0 bases and J by 4 bases, with 11 bases between. DNA for the CDR3: TGTGCCAGCAGCTTGGTTTTCCCCACATATAATTCACCCCTCCACTTT. This sequence encodes CASSLVFPTYNSPLHF.

The rearrangement links TRBV10-3 to TRBJ2-5, with unresolved D. This CDR3 comprises 13 residues. Germline CDR1 and CDR2: ENHRY and SYGVKD. Trimming pared 6 bases from V and 1 base from J, leaving 9 bases between. CDR3 coding DNA: TGTGCCATCAGCGAATTCAGCCAAGAGACCCAGTACTTC. Protein sequence: CAISEFSQETQYF.

The chain employs TRBV6-1 and TRBJ1-6; 9 nucleotides line up with TRBD1. Germline trimming cut 1 base from V and 9 bases from J; bases unmatched to any gene: 4. Germline CDR1 reads MNHNS; CDR2 reads SASEGT. The CDR3 spans 15 residues. The CDR3 sequence is CASSEVGTGRSPLHF. The CDR3 nucleotides read TGTGCCAGCAGTGAAGTCGGGACAGGGCGTTCACCCCTCCACTTT.

The rearrangement uses TRBV6-5 and TRBJ1-5; D unresolved. V shed 6 bases and J shed 5 bases, with 11 bases lying between them. The CDR3 spans 13 residues. The V gene's germline CDR1 is MNHEY and CDR2 SVGAGI. CDR3 sequence reads: CASRSGGYQPQHF. The CDR3 DNA reads as TGTGCCAGCAGATCGGGAGGATATCAGCCCCAGCATTTT.

V is TRBV7-8 and J is TRBJ2-7, with TRBD2 as a possible D gene (6 bases). This CDR3 has 18 amino acids. Trimming removed 4 bases from V and 1 base from J, with 23 bases in between. CDR1 and CDR2 (germline): SGHVS, FQNEAQ. The CDR3 region has the DNA TGTGCCAGCAGCTCGAGCCTCCTCCCGGGACTTAAATCCTACGAGCAGTACTTC. The encoded protein is CASSSSLLPGLKSYEQYF.

The CDR3: CASSSGDRGRNEQFF. DNA for the CDR3: TGTGCCAGCAGCTCCGGTGACAGGGGTCGCAATGAGCAGTTCTTC. This chain uses TRBV5-4 with TRBJ2-1; 8 bases align to TRBD1. The ends lost 3 bases at V and 6 bases at J; junction bases unmatched: 8. Germline CDR1 reads SGHNT; CDR2 reads YYREEE (reference sequence). This CDR3 region has 15 residues.

The V call is TRBV7-2, the J call TRBJ2-3; tentatively, D is TRBD2 (5 bases). CDR3 length equals 14 residues. Germline CDR1 SGHTA, CDR2 FQGNSA. V dropped 5 bases and J dropped 5 bases, with 14 bases sitting between them. The CDR3 here is CASSPRGSRDTQYF. The CDR3 DNA sequence: TGTGCCAGCAGCCCTCGGGGTTCCAGAGATACGCAGTATTTT.